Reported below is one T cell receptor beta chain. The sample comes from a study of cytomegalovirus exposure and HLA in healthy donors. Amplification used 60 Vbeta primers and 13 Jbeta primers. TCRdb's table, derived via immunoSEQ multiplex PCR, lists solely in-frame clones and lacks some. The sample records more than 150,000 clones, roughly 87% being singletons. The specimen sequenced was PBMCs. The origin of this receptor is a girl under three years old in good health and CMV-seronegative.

CDR3: CASRRWSLLEETQYF. The CDR3, as DNA: TGTGCCAGCAGGAGGTGGTCCCTATTAGAAGAGACCCAGTACTTC. This chain links TRBV2 with TRBJ2-5; D not certain. V was cut by 6 bases and J by 3 bases, with 17 bases left in between. Per the germline V gene, CDR1 is SNHLY and CDR2 is FYNNEI. CDR3 length: 15 residues.